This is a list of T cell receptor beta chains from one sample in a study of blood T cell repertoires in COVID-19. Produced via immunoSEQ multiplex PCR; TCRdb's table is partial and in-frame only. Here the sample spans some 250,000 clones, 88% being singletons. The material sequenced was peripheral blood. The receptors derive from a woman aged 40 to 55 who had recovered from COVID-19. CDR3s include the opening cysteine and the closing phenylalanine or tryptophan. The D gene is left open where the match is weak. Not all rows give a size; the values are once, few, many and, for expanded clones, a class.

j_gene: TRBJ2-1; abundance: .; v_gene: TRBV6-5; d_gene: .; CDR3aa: CASSLTRGSYNEQFF; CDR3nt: TGTGCCAGCAGCCTAACCCGGGGGTCCTACAATGAGCAGTTCTTC
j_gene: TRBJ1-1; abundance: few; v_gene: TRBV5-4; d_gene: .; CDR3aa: CASRPTDNTEAFF; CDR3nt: TGTGCCAGCAGACCGACAGACAACACTGAAGCTTTCTTT
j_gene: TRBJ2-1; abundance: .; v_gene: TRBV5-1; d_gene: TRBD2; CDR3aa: CASSSSGGRGDEQFF; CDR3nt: TGCGCCAGCAGCTCCTCGGGAGGCCGGGGTGATGAGCAGTTCTTC
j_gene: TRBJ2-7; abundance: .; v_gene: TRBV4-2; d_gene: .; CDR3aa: CASSPGQEGEQYF; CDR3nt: TGTGCCAGCAGCCCTGGGCAGGAGGGCGAGCAGTACTTC
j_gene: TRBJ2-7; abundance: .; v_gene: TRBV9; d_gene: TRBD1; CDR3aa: CASSAGTGPYEQYF; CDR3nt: TGTGCCAGCAGCGCCGGGACAGGTCCCTACGAGCAGTACTTC
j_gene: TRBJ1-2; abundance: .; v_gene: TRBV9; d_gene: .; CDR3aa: CASSASGHNRYGYTF; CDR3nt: TGTGCCAGCAGCGCCTCGGGACATAACCGTTATGGCTACACCTTC
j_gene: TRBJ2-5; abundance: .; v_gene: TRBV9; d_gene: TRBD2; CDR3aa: CASSAGPGLVETQYF; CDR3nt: TGTGCCAGCAGCGCCGGCCCCGGACTAGTTGAGACCCAGTACTTC
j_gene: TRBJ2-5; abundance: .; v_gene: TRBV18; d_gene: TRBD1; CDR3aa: CASSPGQAETQYF; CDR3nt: TGTGCCAGCTCACCCGGACAGGCGGAGACCCAGTACTTC
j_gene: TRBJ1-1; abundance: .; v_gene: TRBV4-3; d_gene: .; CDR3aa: CASSSGRGTEAFF; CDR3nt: TGCGCCAGCAGCTCAGGGAGGGGAACTGAAGCTTTCTTT
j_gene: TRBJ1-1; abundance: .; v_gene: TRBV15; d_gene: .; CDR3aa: CATSRESSVPEAFF; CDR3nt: TGTGCCACCAGCAGAGAGTCCAGTGTGCCTGAAGCTTTCTTT
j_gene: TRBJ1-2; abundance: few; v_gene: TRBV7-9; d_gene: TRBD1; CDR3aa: CAAWDRGVYGYTF; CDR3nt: TGTGCCGCATGGGACAGGGGGGTCTATGGCTACACCTTC
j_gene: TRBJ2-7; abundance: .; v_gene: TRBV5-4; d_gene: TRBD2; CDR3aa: CASRGGGSSYEQYF; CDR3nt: TGTGCCAGCCGGGGGGGAGGGAGCTCCTACGAGCAGTACTTC
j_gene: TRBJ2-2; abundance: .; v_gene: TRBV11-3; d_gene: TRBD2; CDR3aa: CASSTRLAGSWELFF; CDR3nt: TGTGCCAGCAGCACCCGACTAGCGGGCAGTTGGGAGCTGTTTTTT